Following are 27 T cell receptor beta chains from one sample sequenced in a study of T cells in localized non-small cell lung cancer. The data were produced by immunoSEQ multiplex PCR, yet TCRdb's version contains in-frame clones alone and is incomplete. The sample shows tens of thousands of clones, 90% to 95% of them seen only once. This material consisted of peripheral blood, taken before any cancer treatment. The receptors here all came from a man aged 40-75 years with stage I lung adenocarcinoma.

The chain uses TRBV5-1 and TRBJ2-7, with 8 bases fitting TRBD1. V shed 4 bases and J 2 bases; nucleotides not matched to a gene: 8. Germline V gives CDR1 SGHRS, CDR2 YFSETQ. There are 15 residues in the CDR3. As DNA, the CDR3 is TGCGCCAGCAGCCGTCTCCGGGACAGGACCTACGAGCAGTACTTC. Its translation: CASSRLRDRTYEQYF. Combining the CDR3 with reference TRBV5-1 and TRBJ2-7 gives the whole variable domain KAGVTQTPRYLIKTRGQQVTLSCSPISGHRSVSWYQQTPGQGLQFLFEYFSETQRNKGNFPGRFSGRQFSNSRSEMNVSTLELGDSALYLCASSRLRDRTYEQYFGPGTRLTVT.

The CDR3 sequence is CAISSTGTQETQYF. The CDR3 DNA follows: TGTGCCATCAGCTCCACAGGGACCCAAGAGACCCAGTACTTC. V is TRBV10-3 and J is TRBJ2-5, with TRBD1 as a possible D gene (6 bases). V was cut by 6 bases and J by 1 base, with 12 bases left in between. The CDR3 sequence is 14 residues long. Germline CDR1 and CDR2: ENHRY and SYGVKD.

The CDR3 nucleotides are TGTGCCATCAGTGAGTCAACTAATGAAAAACTGTTTTTT. It is translated as CAISESTNEKLFF. The V and J genes are TRBV10-3 and TRBJ1-4; D gene unclear. The CDR3 extends over 13 amino acids. In germline, CDR1 is ENHRY, CDR2 SYGVKD. V lost 0 bases and J 1 base, leaving 0 bases between the germline ends.

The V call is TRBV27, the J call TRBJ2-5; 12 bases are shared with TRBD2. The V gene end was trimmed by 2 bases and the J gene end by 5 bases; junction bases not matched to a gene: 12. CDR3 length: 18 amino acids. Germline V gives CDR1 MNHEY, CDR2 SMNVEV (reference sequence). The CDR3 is CASSLTGLAGGPGETQYF. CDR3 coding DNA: TGTGCCAGCAGTTTAACCGGTCTAGCGGGAGGGCCCGGGGAGACCCAGTACTTC.

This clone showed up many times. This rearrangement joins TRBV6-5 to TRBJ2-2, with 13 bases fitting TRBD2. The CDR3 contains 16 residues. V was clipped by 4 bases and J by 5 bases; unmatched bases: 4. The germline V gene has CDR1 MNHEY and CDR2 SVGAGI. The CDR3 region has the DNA TGTGCCAGCAGTTCTTGGACTAGCGGGAGAACCGGGGAGCTGTTTTTT. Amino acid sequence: CASSSWTSGRTGELFF.

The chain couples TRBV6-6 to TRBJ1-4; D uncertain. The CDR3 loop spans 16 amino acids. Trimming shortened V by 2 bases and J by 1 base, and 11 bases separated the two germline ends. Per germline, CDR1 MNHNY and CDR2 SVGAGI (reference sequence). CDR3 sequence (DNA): TGTGCCAGCAGTTACGGTTGGTCACGAACTAATGAAAAACTGTTTTTT. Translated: CASSYGWSRTNEKLFF.

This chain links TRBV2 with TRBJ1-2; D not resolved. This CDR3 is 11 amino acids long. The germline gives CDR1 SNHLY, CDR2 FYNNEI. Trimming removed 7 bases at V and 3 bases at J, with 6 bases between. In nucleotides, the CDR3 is TGTGCCAGCACCGCGGACTATGGCTACACCTTC. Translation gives CASTADYGYTF.

The chain's CDR3 is CASSGPPTRDGYQPQHF. For the CDR3, the DNA is TGTGCCAGCAGTGGCCCCCCAACCCGGGACGGATATCAGCCCCAGCATTTT. The chain combines TRBV25-1 with TRBJ1-5, with D possibly being TRBD1 (5 bases). The CDR3 extends over 17 amino acids. The V and J ends lost 4 bases and 5 bases respectively, with 21 bases between them. The germline V gene encodes CDR1 MGHDK and CDR2 SYGVNS.

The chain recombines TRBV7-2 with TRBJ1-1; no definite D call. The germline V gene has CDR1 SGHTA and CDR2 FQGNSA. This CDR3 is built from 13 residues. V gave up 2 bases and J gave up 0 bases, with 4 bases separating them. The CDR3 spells CASSLLMNTEAFF. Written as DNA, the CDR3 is TGTGCCAGCAGCTTACTCATGAACACTGAAGCTTTCTTT.

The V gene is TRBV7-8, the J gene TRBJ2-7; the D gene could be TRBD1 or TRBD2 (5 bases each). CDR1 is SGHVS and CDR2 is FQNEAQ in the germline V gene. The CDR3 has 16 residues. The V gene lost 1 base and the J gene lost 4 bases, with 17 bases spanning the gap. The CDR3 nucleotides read TGTGCCAGCAGCTTAGGGGATGGGCAGGGAGTGTACGAGCAGTACTTC. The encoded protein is CASSLGDGQGVYEQYF.

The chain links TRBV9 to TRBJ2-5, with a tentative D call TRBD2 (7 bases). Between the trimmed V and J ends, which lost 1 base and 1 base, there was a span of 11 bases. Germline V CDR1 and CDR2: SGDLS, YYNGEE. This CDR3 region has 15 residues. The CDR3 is CASSVRGALQETQYF. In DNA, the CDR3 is TGTGCCAGCAGCGTACGGGGGGCCCTCCAAGAGACCCAGTACTTC.

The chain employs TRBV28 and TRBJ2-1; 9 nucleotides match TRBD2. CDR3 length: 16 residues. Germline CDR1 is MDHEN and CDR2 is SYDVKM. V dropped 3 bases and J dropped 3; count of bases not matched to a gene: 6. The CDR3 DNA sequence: TGTGCCAGCAGTTTTCGCGGGAGGGCCGACTACAATGAGCAGTTCTTC. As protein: CASSFRGRADYNEQFF.

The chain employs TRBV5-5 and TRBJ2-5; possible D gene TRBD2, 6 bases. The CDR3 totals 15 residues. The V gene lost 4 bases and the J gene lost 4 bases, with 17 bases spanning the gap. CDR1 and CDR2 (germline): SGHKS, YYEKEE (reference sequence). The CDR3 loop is CASSPDLRRAETQYF. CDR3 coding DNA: TGTGCCAGCAGCCCGGACCTAAGGAGGGCAGAGACCCAGTACTTC.

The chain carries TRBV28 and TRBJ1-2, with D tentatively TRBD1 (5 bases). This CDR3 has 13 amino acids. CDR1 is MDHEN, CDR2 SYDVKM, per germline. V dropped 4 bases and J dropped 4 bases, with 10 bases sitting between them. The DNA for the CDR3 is TGTGCCAGCAGTTCCGGGGACCCCTATGGCTACACCTTC. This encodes CASSSGDPYGYTF.

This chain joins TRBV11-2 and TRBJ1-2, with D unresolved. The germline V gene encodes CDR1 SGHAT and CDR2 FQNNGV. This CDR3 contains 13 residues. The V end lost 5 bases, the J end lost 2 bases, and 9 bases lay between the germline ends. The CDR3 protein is CASSRDGNYGYTF. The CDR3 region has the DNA TGTGCCAGCAGCCGGGATGGAAACTATGGCTACACCTTC. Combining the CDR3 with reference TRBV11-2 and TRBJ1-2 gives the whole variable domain EAGVAQSPRYKIIEKRQSVAFWCNPISGHATLYWYQQILGQGPKLLIQFQNNGVVDDSQLPKDRFSAERLKGVDSTLKIQPAKLEDSAVYLCASSRDGNYGYTFGSGTRLTVV.

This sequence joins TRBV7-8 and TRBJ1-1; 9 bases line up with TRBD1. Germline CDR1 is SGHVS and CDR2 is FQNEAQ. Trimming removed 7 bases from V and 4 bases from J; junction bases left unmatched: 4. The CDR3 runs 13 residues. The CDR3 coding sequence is TGTGCCAGCACCCAACAGGGGGCCACTGAAGCTTTCTTT. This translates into CASTQQGATEAFF. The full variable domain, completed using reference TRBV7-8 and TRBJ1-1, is GAGVSQSPRYKVAKRGQDVALRCDPISGHVSLFWYQQALGQGPEFLTYFQNEAQLDKSGLPSDRFFAERPEGSVSTLKIQRTQQEDSAVYLCASTQQGATEAFFGQGTRLTVV.

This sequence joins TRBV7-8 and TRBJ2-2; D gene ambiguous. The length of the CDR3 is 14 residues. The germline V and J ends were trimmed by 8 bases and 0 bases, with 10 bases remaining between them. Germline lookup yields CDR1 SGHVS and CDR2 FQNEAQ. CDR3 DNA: TGTGCCAGCTTGATCGGGTCGAACACCGGGGAGCTGTTTTTT. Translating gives CASLIGSNTGELFF. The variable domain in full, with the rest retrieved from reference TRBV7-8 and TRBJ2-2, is GAGVSQSPRYKVAKRGQDVALRCDPISGHVSLFWYQQALGQGPEFLTYFQNEAQLDKSGLPSDRFFAERPEGSVSTLKIQRTQQEDSAVYLCASLIGSNTGELFFGEGSRLTVL.

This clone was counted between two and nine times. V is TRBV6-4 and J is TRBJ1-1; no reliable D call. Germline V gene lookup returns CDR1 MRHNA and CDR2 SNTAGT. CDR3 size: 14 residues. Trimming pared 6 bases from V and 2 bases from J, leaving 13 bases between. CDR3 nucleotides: TGTGCCAGCAGCCCGGCTCCAGGAAACACTGAAGCTTTCTTT. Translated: CASSPAPGNTEAFF.

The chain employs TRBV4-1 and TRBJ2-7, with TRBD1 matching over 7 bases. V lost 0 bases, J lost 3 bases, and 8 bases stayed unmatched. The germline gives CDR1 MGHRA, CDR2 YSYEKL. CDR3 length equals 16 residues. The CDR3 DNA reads TGCGCCAGCAGCCAAGATCTCTACAGGGGTATCTACGAGCAGTACTTC. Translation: CASSQDLYRGIYEQYF.

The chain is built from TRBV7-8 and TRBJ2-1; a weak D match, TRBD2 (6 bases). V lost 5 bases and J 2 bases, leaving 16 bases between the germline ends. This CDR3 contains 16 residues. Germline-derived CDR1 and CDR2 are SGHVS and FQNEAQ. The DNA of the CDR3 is TGTGCCAGCAGCCCCCCGGGGCTAGCGACCTACAATGAGCAGTTCTTC. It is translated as CASSPPGLATYNEQFF. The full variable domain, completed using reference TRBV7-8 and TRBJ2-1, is GAGVSQSPRYKVAKRGQDVALRCDPISGHVSLFWYQQALGQGPEFLTYFQNEAQLDKSGLPSDRFFAERPEGSVSTLKIQRTQQEDSAVYLCASSPPGLATYNEQFFGPGTRLTVL.

The CDR3 DNA follows: TGTGCCAGCACTTTGGCTTCGGGTTATGAAGATACGCAGTATTTT. This translates into CASTLASGYEDTQYF. The chain recombines TRBV6-6 with TRBJ2-3; D is unclear. The CDR3 contains 15 residues. Germline CDR1 MNHNY, CDR2 SVGAGI (reference sequence). Trimming stripped 7 bases from V and 5 bases from J, with 19 bases between.

For the CDR3, the DNA is TGTGCCAGCAGAGAGACTAGCACTTCAACCTACGAGCAGTACTTC. It is translated as CASRETSTSTYEQYF. The rearrangement uses TRBV11-1 and TRBJ2-7; TRBD2 matches at 7 bases. Per the germline V gene, CDR1 is SGHAT and CDR2 is FQDESV (reference sequence). The CDR3 has 15 residues. Germline trimming cut 6 bases from V and 2 bases from J; bases unmatched to any gene: 10.

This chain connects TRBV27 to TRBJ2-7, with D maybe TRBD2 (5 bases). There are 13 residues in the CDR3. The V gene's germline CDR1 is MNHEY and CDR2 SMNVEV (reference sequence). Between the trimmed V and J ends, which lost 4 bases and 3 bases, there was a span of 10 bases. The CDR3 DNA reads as TGTGCCAGCAGTTCCTCGACTAACTACGAGCAGTACTTC. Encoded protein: CASSSSTNYEQYF.

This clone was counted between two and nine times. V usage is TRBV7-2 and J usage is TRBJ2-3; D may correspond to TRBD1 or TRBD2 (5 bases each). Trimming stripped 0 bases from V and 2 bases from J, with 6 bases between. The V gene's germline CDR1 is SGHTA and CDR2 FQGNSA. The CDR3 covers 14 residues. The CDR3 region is CASSLAGTTDTQYF. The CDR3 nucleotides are TGTGCCAGCAGCTTAGCAGGGACCACAGATACGCAGTATTTT.

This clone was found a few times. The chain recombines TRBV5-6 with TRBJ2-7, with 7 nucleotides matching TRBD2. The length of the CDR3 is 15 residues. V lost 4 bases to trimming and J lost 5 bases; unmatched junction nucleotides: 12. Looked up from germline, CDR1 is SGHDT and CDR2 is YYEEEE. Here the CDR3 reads CASSLGGRPPNEQYF. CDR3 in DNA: TGTGCCAGCAGCCTGGGGGGGAGGCCCCCTAACGAGCAGTACTTC.

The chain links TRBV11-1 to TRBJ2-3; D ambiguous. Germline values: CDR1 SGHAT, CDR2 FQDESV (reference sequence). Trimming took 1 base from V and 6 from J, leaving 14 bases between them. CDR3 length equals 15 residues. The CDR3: CASSLGLVPRDTQYF. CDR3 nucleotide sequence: TGTGCCAGCAGCTTAGGACTTGTCCCCCGGGATACGCAGTATTTT.

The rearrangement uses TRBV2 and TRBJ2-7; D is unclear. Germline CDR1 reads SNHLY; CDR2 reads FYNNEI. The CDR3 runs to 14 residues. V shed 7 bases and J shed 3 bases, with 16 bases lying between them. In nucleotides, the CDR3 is TGTGCCAGCAAGGCAGCCTCCCTGAACTACGAGCAGTACTTC. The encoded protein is CASKAASLNYEQYF.